What follows is one TCR beta chain and its context. CDR1 is GTSNPN, CDR2 SVGIG, per germline (reference sequence). J gave up 7 bases and V 0 bases, and 4 bases lay outside the gene matches. The CDR3 extends over 14 amino acids. This record comes from a study of blood T cell repertoires in COVID-19. On the study more broadly: The United States, Italy and Spain supplied acute and convalescent COVID-19 samples. The analysed material was cDNA or gDNA that came from T cells, B-cell-depleted T cells, or PBMCs.

In the authors' workflow: The authors estimated nucleated cell counts from reference gene primer amplification. Data came from immunoSEQ multiplex PCR; TCRdb stores just in-frame clones and leaves some out. V and J calls and clone size come straight from that table; D and trimming were deduced from the DNA. Among about 35,000 clones listed, roughly 85% were seen once. The chain combines TRBV30 with TRBJ2-4; 9 nucleotides match TRBD1. The source of this sequence is a man aged 45-65 years with acute or convalescent COVID-19. The sequenced sample consisted of peripheral blood. CDR3 nucleotide sequence: TGTGCCTGGAGTGTATCTGGACAGGGGAACATTCAGTACTTC. Translation gives CAWSVSGQGNIQYF.